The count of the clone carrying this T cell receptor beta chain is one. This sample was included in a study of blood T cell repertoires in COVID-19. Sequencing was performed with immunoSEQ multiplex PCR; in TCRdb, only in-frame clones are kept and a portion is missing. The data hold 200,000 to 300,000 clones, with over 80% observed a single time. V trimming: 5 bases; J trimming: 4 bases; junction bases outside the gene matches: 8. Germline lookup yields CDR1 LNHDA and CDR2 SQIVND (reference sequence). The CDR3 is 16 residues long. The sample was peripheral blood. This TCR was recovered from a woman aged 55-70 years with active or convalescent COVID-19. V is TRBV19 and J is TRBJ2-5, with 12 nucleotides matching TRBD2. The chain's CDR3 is CASSVLAGGPGETQYF. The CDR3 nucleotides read TGTGCCAGTAGTGTGCTAGCGGGGGGGCCCGGAGAGACCCAGTACTTC.